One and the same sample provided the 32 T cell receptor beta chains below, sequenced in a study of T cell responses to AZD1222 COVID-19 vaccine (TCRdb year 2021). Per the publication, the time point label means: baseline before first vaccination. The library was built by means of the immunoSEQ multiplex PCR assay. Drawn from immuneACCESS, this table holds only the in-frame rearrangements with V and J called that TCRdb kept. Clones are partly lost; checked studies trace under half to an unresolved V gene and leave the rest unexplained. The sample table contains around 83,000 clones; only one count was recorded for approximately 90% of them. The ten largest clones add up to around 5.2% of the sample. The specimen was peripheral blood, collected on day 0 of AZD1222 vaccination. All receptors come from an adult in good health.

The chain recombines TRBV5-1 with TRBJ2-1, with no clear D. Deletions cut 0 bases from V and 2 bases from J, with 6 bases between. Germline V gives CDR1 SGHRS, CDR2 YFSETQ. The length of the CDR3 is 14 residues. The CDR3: CASSLDYTYNEQFF. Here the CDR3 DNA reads TGCGCCAGCAGCTTGGACTATACCTACAATGAGCAGTTCTTC.

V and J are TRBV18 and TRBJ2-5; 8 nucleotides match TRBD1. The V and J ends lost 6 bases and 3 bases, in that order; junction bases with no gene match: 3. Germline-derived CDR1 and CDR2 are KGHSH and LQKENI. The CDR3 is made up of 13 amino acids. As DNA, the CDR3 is TGTGCCAGCTCGGGACAGGAAGAAGAGACCCAGTACTTC. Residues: CASSGQEEETQYF.

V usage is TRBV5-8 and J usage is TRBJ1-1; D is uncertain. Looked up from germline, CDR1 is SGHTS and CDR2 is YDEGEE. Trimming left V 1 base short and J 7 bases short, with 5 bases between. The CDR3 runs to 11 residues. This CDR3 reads CASSLYHEAFF. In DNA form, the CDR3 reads TGTGCCAGCAGCTTGTACCATGAAGCTTTCTTT.

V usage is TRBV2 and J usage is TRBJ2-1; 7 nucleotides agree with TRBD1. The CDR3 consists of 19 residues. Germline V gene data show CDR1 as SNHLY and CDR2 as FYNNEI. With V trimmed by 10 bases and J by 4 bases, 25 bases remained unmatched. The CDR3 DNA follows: TGTGCCACCCACCGCTTGACAGGGCAAGTGACTCCGCGATACAATGAGCAGTTCTTC. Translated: CATHRLTGQVTPRYNEQFF.

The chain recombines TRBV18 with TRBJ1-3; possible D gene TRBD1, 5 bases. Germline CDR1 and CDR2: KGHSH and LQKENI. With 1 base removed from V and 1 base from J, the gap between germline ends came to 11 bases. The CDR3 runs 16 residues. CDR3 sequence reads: CASSPRDSSSGNTIYF. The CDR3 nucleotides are TGTGCCAGCTCACCACGGGACTCCAGTTCTGGAAACACCATATATTTT.

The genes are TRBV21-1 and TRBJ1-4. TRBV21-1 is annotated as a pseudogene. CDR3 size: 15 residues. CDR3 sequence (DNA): TGTGCCAGCAGCAAACGACCCTCCTTCCTGGGAAAACTGTTTTTT. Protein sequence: CASSKRPSFLGKLFF.

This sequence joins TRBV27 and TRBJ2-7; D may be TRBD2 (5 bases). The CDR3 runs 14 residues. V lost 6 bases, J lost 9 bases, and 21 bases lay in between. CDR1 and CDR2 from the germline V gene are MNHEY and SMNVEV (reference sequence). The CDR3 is CASSPRPRVSGQYF. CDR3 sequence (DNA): TGTGCCAGCAGCCCCCGACCGAGGGTTTCAGGGCAGTACTTC.

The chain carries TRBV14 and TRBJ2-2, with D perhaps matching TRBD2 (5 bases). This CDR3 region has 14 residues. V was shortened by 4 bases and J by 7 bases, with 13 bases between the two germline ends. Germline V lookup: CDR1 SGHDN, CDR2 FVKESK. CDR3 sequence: CASSRRGVLGELFF. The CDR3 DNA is TGTGCCAGCAGCCGACGGGGAGTGCTCGGGGAGCTGTTTTTT.

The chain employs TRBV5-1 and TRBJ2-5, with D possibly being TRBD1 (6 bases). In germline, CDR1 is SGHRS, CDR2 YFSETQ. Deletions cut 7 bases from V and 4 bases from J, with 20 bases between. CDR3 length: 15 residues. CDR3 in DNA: TGCGCCAGCGGCCTAGGGGACATGGAGGTAGAGACCCAGTACTTC. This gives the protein CASGLGDMEVETQYF.

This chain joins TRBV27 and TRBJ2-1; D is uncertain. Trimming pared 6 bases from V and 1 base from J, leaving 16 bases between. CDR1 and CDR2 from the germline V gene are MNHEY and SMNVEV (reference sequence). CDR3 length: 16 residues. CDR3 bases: TGTGCCAGCAGCAGTATTTCTTTTGGGTCCTACAATGAGCAGTTCTTC. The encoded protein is CASSSISFGSYNEQFF.

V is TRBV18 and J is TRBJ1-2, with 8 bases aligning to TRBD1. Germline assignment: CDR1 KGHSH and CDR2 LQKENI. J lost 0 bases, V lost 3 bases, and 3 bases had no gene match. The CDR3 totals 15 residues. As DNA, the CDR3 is TGTGCCAGCTCACCGGACAGGGACACTAACTATGGCTACACCTTC. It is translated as CASSPDRDTNYGYTF.

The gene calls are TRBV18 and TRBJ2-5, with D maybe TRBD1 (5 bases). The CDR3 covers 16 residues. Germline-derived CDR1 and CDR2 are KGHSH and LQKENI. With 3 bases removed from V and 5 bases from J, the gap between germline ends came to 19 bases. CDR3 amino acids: CASSPPNSGLQETQYF. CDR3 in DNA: TGTGCCAGCTCACCTCCGAATTCAGGGCTCCAGGAGACCCAGTACTTC. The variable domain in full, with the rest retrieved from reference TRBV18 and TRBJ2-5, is NAGVMQNPRHLVRRRGQEARLRCSPMKGHSHVYWYRQLPEEGLKFMVYLQKENIIDESGMPKERFSAEFPKEGPSILRIQQVVRGDSAAYFCASSPPNSGLQETQYFGPGTRLLVL.

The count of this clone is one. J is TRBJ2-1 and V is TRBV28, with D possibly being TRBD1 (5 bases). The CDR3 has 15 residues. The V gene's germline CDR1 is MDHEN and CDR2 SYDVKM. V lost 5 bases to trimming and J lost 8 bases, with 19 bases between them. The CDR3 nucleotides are TGTGCCAGCAGTGTGAATCAGGGTCATATGGATGAGCAGTTCTTC. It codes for CASSVNQGHMDEQFF.

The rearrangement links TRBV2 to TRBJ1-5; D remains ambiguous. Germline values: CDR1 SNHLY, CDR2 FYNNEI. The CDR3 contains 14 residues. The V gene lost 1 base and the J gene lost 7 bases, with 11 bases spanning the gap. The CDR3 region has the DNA TGTGCCAGCAGTGAAGGAGGCAGAAACCAGCCCCAGCATTTT. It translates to CASSEGGRNQPQHF. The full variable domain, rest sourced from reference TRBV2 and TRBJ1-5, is EPEVTQTPSHQVTQMGQEVILRCVPISNHLYFYWYRQILGQKVEFLVSFYNNEISEKSEIFDDQFSVERPDGSNFTLKIRSTKLEDSAMYFCASSEGGRNQPQHFGDGTRLSIL.

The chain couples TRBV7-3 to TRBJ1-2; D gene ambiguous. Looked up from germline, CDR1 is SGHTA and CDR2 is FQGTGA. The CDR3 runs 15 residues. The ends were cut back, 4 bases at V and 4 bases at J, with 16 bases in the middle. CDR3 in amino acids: CASSSHPPASYGYTF. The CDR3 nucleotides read TGTGCCAGCAGCTCCCACCCCCCTGCATCCTATGGCTACACCTTC.

CDR3 coding DNA: TGTGCCAGCAGTCCTGGACACGACTATGGCTACACCTTC. It translates to CASSPGHDYGYTF. The chain joins TRBV12-3 or TRBV12-4 to TRBJ1-2, with a tentative D call TRBD1 (5 bases). With 5 bases removed from V and 3 bases from J, the gap between germline ends came to 10 bases. There are 13 residues in the CDR3.

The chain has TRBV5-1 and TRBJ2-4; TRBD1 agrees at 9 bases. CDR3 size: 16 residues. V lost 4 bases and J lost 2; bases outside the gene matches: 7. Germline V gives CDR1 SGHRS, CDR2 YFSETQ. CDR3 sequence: CASSPTGGGTKNIQYF. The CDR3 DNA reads TGCGCCAGCAGCCCGACAGGGGGTGGAACCAAAAACATTCAGTACTTC. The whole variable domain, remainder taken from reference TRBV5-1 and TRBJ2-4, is KAGVTQTPRYLIKTRGQQVTLSCSPISGHRSVSWYQQTPGQGLQFLFEYFSETQRNKGNFPGRFSGRQFSNSRSEMNVSTLELGDSALYLCASSPTGGGTKNIQYFGAGTRLSVL.

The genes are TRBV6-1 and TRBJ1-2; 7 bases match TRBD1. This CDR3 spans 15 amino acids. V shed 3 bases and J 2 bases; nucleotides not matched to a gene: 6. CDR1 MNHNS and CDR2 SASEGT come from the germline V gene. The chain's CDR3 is CASSEGTGANYGYTF. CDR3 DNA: TGTGCCAGCAGTGAGGGAACAGGGGCAAACTATGGCTACACCTTC.

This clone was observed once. CDR3 sequence reads: CASSFAAYGYTF. In nucleotides, the CDR3 is TGTGCCAGCAGCTTCGCCGCCTATGGCTACACCTTC. The rearrangement links TRBV7-9 to TRBJ1-2; D unresolved. The CDR3 consists of 12 residues. Trimming removed 3 bases at V and 4 bases at J, with 6 bases between. The V gene's germline CDR1 is SEHNR and CDR2 FQNEAQ (reference sequence).

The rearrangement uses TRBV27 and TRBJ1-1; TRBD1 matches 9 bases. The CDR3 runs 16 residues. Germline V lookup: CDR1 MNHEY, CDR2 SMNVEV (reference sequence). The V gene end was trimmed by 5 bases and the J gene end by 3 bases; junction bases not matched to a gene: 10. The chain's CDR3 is CASSATGGRWDTEAFF. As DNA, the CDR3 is TGTGCCAGCAGTGCAACAGGGGGCAGATGGGACACTGAAGCTTTCTTT.

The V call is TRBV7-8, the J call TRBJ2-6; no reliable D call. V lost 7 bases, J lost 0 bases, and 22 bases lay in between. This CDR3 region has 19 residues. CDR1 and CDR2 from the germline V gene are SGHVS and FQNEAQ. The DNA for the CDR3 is TGTGCCAGCACACCATTGGTAGGTCTTCCTTACTCTGGGGCCAACGTCCTGACTTTC. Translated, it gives CASTPLVGLPYSGANVLTF. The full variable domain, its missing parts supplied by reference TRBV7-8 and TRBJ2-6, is GAGVSQSPRYKVAKRGQDVALRCDPISGHVSLFWYQQALGQGPEFLTYFQNEAQLDKSGLPSDRFFAERPEGSVSTLKIQRTQQEDSAVYLCASTPLVGLPYSGANVLTFGAGSRLTVL.

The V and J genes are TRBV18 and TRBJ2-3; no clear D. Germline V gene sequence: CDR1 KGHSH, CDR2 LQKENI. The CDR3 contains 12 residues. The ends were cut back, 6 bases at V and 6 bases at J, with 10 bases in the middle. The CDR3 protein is CASSPGSDTQYF. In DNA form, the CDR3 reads TGTGCCAGCTCCCCGGGCTCGGATACGCAGTATTTT.

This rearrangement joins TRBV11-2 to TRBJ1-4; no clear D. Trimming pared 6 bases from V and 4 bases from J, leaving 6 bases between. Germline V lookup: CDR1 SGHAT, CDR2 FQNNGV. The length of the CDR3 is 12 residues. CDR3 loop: CASSGNNEKLFF. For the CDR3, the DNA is TGTGCCAGCAGTGGGAATAATGAAAAACTGTTTTTT.

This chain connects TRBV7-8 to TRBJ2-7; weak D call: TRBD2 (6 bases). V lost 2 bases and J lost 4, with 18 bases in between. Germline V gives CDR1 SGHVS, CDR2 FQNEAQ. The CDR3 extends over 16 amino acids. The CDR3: CASSLLGEVGFYEQYF. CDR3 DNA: TGTGCCAGCAGCTTATTGGGGGAGGTGGGTTTTTACGAGCAGTACTTC.

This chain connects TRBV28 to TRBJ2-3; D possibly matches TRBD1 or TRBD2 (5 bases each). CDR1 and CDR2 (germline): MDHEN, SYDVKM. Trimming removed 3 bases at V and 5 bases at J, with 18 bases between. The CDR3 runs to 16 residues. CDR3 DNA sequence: TGTGCCAGCAGTTTCTGGGCAGGAGAGGGGAGAGATACGCAGTATTTT. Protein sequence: CASSFWAGEGRDTQYF.

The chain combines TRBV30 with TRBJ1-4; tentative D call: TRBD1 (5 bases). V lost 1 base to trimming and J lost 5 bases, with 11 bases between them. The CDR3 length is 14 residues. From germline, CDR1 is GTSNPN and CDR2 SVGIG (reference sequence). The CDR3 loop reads CAWSEGQGNEKLFF. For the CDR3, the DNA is TGTGCCTGGAGTGAGGGGCAAGGGAATGAAAAACTGTTTTTT.

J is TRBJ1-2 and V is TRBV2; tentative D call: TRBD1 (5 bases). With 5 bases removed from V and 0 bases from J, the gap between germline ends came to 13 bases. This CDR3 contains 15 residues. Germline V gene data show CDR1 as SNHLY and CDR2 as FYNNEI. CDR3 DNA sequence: TGTGCCAGCAGTATAACGGGGGGACCTAACTATGGCTACACCTTC. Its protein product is CASSITGGPNYGYTF.

Here the CDR3 DNA reads TGTGCCAGCAGTTACTCGGTGAACGGAGGAGCTTTCTTT. It translates to CASSYSVNGGAFF. The V call is TRBV6-2 or TRBV6-3, the J call TRBJ1-1, with unresolved D. The length of the CDR3 is 13 residues. The V gene's germline CDR1 is MNHEY and CDR2 SVGEGT. V was cut by 0 bases and J by 10 bases, with 12 bases left in between.

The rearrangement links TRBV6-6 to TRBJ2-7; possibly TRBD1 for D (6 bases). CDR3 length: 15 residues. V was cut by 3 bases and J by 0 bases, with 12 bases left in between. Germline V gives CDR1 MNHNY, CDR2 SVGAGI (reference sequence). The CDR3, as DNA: TGTGCCAGCAGTTATTCGCAGGGGCGCTCCTACGAGCAGTACTTC. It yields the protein CASSYSQGRSYEQYF.

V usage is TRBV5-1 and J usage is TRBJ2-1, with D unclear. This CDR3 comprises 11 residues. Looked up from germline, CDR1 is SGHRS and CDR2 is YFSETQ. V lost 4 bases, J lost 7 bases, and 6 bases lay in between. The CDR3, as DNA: TGCGCCAGCAGCCTACGGAATGAGCAGTTCTTC. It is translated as CASSLRNEQFF.

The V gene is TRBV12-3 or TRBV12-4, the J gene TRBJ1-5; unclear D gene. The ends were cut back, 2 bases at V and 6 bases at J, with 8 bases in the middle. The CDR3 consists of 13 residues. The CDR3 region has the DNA TGTGCCAGCAGTTTAACGGAGTTTCAGCCCCAGCATTTT. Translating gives CASSLTEFQPQHF.

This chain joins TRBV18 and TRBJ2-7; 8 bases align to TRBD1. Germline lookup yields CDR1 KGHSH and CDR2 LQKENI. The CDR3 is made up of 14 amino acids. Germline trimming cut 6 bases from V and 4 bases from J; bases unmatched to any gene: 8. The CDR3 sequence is CASSRTGKDYEQYF. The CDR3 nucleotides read TGTGCCAGCTCTCGGACAGGGAAGGATTACGAGCAGTACTTC.